The 8 T cell receptor beta chains below were found in one sample sequenced in a study of CD8+ T cells in alopecia areata. Stated treatment: oral pan-JAK inhibitor, 5-10 mg twice daily. It was cDNA, reverse transcribed from extracted RNA, that served as the sequencing template. Sequenced by immunoSEQ multiplex PCR; TCRdb stores in-frame clones only, minus some. The data show 150,000 to 200,000 clones, with roughly 65% seen just once and around 0.9% held by the top ten. The sequencing here drew on CD4+ T cells sorted from blood, taken at week 4, from a patient treated with tofacitinib. Receptor source: a human donor with alopecia areata.

A few counts support this clone. The V gene is TRBV30, the J gene TRBJ1-2; no clear D gene. This CDR3 has 13 amino acids. V was cut by 0 bases and J by 3 bases, with 8 bases left in between. Germline CDR1 is GTSNPN and CDR2 is SVGIG (reference sequence). The CDR3 bases are TGTGCCTGGAGTGTACGACGGCACTATGGCTACACCTTC. It translates to CAWSVRRHYGYTF.

The chain combines TRBV7-2 with TRBJ2-1, with 9 bases fitting TRBD2. This CDR3 is 16 amino acids long. Germline CDR1 is SGHTA and CDR2 is FQGNSA. V gave up 3 bases and J gave up 7 bases; unmatched junction bases: 10. This CDR3 reads CASSFSGGQRGNEQFF. CDR3 nucleotide sequence: TGTGCCAGCAGCTTTAGCGGGGGCCAACGGGGGAATGAGCAGTTCTTC.

This rearrangement joins TRBV2 to TRBJ2-4; 8 nucleotides align to TRBD1. V gave up 6 bases and J gave up 8 bases; unmatched junction bases: 3. The CDR3 length is 12 residues. CDR1 SNHLY and CDR2 FYNNEI come from the germline V gene. DNA for the CDR3: TGTGCCAGCAGAGACAGGGGCGACATTCAGTACTTC. As protein: CASRDRGDIQYF.

V is TRBV29-1 and J is TRBJ1-5; D not resolved. Germline CDR1 and CDR2: SQVTM and ANQGSEA. The CDR3 is made up of 13 amino acids. Trimming shortened V by 6 bases and J by 5 bases, and 14 bases separated the two germline ends. Written as DNA, the CDR3 is TGCAGCGTAGCTCCGGGTTCCGATCAGCCCCAGCATTTT. Translation: CSVAPGSDQPQHF.

This clone came up a few times. At one boundary the junction diverges from the germline segment, which might be a read error. The chain employs TRBV29-1 and TRBJ2-6; 7 positions match TRBD1. The CDR3 has 12 residues. Germline assignment: CDR1 SQVTM and CDR2 ANQGSEA. DNA of the CDR3: TGCAGCGTTGACGAGGGGGCAAACGTCCTGACTTTC. This encodes CSVDEGANVLTF.

This rearrangement joins TRBV5-1 to TRBJ2-2, with TRBD2 matching over 7 bases. The CDR3 is 17 residues long. CDR1 is SGHRS, CDR2 YFSETQ, per germline. Trimming removed 4 bases from V and 6 bases from J; junction bases left unmatched: 15. The CDR3 nucleotides read TGCGCCAGCAGCCGCGAACCGTCGACTAGCTTAGCCGGGGAGCTGTTTTTT. Translation: CASSREPSTSLAGELFF.

A few counts support this clone. The rearrangement uses TRBV19 and TRBJ1-4, with D tentatively TRBD1 (5 bases). The V end was cut by 3 bases, the J end by 8 bases, with 13 bases between. CDR1 is LNHDA and CDR2 is SQIVND in the germline V gene (reference sequence). The CDR3 loop spans 14 amino acids. DNA of the CDR3: TGTGCCAGTAGTATCCTACGCGGGGGAGAAAAACTGTTTTTT. This encodes CASSILRGGEKLFF.

The J gene is TRBJ2-7, the V gene TRBV13, with D maybe TRBD2 (5 bases). From germline, CDR1 is PRHDT and CDR2 FYEKMQ (reference sequence). The CDR3 extends over 13 amino acids. The germline V and J ends were trimmed by 8 bases and 7 bases, with 18 bases remaining between them. CDR3 nucleotides: TGTGCCAGCCGCCCTTTCTCGGGGAATGAGCAGTACTTC. Amino acid sequence: CASRPFSGNEQYF.